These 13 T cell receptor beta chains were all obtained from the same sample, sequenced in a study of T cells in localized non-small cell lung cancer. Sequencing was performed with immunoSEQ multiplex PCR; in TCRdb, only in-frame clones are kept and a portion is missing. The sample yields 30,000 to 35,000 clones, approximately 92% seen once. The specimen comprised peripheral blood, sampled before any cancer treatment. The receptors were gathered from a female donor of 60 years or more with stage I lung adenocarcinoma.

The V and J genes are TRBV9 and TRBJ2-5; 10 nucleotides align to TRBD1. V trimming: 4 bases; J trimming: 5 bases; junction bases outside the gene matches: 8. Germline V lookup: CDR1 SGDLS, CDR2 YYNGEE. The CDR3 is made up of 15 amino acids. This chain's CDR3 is CASSPGTGVGETQYF. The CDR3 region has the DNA TGTGCCAGCAGCCCCGGGACAGGGGTAGGGGAGACCCAGTACTTC. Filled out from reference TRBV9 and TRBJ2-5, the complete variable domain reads DSGVTQTPKHLITATGQRVTLRCSPRSGDLSVYWYQQSLDQGLQFLIQYYNGEERAKGNILERFSAQQFPDLHSELNLSSLELGDSALYFCASSPGTGVGETQYFGPGTRLLVL.

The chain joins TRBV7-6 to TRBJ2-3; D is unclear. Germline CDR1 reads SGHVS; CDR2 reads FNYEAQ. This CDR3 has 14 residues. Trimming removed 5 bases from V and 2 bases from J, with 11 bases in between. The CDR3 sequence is CASSKSSFTDTQYF. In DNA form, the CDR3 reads TGTGCCAGCAGCAAAAGCTCGTTCACAGATACGCAGTATTTT.

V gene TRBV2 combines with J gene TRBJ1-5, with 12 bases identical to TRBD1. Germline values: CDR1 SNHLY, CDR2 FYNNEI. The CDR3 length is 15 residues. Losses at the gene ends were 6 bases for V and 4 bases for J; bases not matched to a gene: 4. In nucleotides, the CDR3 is TGTGCCAGCAGCGGGACAGGGGGCCTAAATCAGCCCCAGCATTTT. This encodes CASSGTGGLNQPQHF. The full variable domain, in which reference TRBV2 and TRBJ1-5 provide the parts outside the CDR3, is EPEVTQTPSHQVTQMGQEVILRCVPISNHLYFYWYRQILGQKVEFLVSFYNNEISEKSEIFDDQFSVERPDGSNFTLKIRSTKLEDSAMYFCASSGTGGLNQPQHFGDGTRLSIL.

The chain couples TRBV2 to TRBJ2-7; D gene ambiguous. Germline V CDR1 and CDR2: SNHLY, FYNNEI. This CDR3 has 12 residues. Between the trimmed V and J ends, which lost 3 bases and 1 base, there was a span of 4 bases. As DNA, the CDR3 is TGTGCCAGCAGTGACACTTCCTACGAGCAGTACTTC. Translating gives CASSDTSYEQYF.

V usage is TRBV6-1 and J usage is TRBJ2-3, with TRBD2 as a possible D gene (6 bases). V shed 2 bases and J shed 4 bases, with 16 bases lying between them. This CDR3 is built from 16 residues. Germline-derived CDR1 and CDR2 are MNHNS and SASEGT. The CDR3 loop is CASSELGGVSADTQYF. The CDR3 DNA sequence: TGTGCCAGCAGTGAATTAGGCGGGGTCAGCGCAGATACGCAGTATTTT.

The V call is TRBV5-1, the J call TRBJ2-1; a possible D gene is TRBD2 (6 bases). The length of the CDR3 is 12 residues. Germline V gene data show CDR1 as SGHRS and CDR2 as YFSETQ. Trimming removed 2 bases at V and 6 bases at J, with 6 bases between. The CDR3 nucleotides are TGCGCCAGCAGCTTCGGGGGCAATGAGCAGTTCTTC. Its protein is CASSFGGNEQFF.

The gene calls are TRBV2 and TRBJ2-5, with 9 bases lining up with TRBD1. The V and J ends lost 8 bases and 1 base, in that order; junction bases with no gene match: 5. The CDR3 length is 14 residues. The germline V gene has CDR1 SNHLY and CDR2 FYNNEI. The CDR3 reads CASGKGQGQETQYF. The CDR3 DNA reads TGTGCCAGCGGAAAGGGACAGGGCCAAGAGACCCAGTACTTC.

The CDR3 here is CASSLEIPGRNTGELFF. Here the CDR3 DNA reads TGTGCCAGCAGCCTAGAGATTCCGGGACGGAACACCGGGGAGCTGTTTTTT. The chain employs TRBV7-6 and TRBJ2-2; perhaps D is TRBD1 or TRBD2 (5 bases each). V shed 5 bases and J shed 1 base, with 17 bases lying between them. There are 17 residues in the CDR3. From germline, CDR1 is SGHVS and CDR2 FNYEAQ.

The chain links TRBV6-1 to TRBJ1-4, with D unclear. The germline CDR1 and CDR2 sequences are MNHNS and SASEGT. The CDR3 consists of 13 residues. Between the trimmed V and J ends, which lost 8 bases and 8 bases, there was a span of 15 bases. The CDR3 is CASLSTSNEKLFF. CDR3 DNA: TGTGCCAGCCTCTCGACCTCGAACGAAAAACTGTTTTTT.

The CDR3 spells CASTGDDIQYF. CDR3 in DNA: TGTGCCAGCACTGGAGATGACATTCAGTACTTC. This chain uses TRBV6-1 with TRBJ2-4; D unclear. The V end lost 7 bases, the J end lost 8 bases, and 9 bases lay between the germline ends. The CDR3 runs 11 residues. In germline, CDR1 is MNHNS, CDR2 SASEGT.

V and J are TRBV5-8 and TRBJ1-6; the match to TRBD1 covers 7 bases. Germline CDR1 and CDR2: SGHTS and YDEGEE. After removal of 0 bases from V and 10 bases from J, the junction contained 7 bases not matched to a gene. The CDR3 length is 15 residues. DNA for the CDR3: TGTGCCAGCAGCTTGGAACAGGGGTTGGCCTCACCCCTCCACTTT. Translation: CASSLEQGLASPLHF.

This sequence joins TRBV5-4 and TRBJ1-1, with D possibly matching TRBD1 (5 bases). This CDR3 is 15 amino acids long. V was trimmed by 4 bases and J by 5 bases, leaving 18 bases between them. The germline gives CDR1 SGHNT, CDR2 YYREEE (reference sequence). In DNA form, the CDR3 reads TGTGCCAGCAGCATGAAGCCCGGGGCTGGGACTGAAGCTTTCTTT. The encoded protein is CASSMKPGAGTEAFF.

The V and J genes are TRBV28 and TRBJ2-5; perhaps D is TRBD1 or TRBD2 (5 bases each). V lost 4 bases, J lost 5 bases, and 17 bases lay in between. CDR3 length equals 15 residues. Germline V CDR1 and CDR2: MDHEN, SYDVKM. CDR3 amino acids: CASSSSGGRLETQYF. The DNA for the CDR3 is TGTGCCAGCAGTTCCTCTGGGGGAAGGTTGGAGACCCAGTACTTC.